This T cell receptor (beta chain) emerged from a study of early T cells in non-severe SARS-CoV-2 infection. The CDR3 covers 14 residues. Trimming removed 0 bases from V and 2 bases from J; junction bases left unmatched: 3. Germline values: CDR1 DFQATT, CDR2 SNEGSKA (reference sequence). This clonotype was recorded a few times. Attached unique molecular identifiers marked individual cDNA molecules. Using its own MiXCR run on the 5' RACE reads, TCRdb lists one record per CDR3 protein. The table records tens of thousands of distinct CDR3 sequences, 4% to 4.5% of them present only once. Sequences were obtained from whole blood. V gene TRBV20-1 combines with J gene TRBJ2-7, with 8 bases lining up with TRBD2. The clonotype comes from an adult who was a healthcare worker with PCR-confirmed SARS-CoV-2 infection or an uninfected control (not recorded which). CDR3 sequence (DNA): TGCAGTGCTAGAGATACGGGGGGGACCTACGAGCAGTACTTC. Its translation is CSARDTGGTYEQYF.